These 31 T cell receptor beta chains were sequenced from one sample in a study of persistence of HIV-infected CD4 T cells. Cells were stimulated with overlapping HIV-1 Gag 15-mer peptides. Memory cells lacking CD40L and CD69 with high CD45RO were sorted. Their antigens remain unidentified. The libraries were made with immunoSEQ version 4 in survey mode. Sequencing used immunoSEQ multiplex PCR; TCRdb keeps in-frame clones, though not all of them. The data show about 40,000 clones, 75% to 80% seen once. The sample here was CD4+ T cells sorted from PBMCs after approximately 20-hour stimulation, taken from a patient who received antiretroviral therapy. The receptors come from an adult man with HIV who was CMV-seropositive.

J is TRBJ2-1 and V is TRBV7-8, with 10 positions matching TRBD2. The CDR3 runs 16 residues. The trim removed 5 bases at V and 8 bases at J, leaving 12 bases unmatched. Germline V lookup: CDR1 SGHVS, CDR2 FQNEAQ. As DNA, the CDR3 is TGTGCCAGCAGCCCGTCTAGCGGGAGTTTGGGCTATGAGCAGTTCTTC. Translation: CASSPSSGSLGYEQFF.

Judged by abundance, this clone is medium-sized. The J gene is TRBJ1-5, the V gene TRBV6-1; D call uncertain. CDR1 and CDR2 from the germline V gene are MNHNS and SASEGT. CDR3 length: 14 amino acids. Trimming took off 0 bases at V and 7 bases at J, with 10 bases between the two ends. CDR3 DNA sequence: TGTGCCAGCAGTGAAGCGGGGATTGTCCAGCCCCAGCATTTT. It encodes CASSEAGIVQPQHF.

This clone was found a few times. J is TRBJ2-2 and V is TRBV16, with D possibly TRBD1 on 6 matching bases. The germline gives CDR1 KGHSY, CDR2 FQNENV. The CDR3 covers 15 residues. Trimming shortened V by 2 bases and J by 7 bases, and 14 bases separated the two germline ends. Written as DNA, the CDR3 is TGTGCCAGCAGCCAAGCGAGGGGGACCAACGGGGAGCTGTTTTTT. Amino acid sequence: CASSQARGTNGELFF.

The chain combines TRBV5-5 with TRBJ2-6; D remains ambiguous. This CDR3 comprises 17 residues. V gave up 4 bases and J gave up 0 bases, with 14 bases separating them. The germline V gene encodes CDR1 SGHKS and CDR2 YYEKEE (reference sequence). The CDR3 loop reads CASSRFSQSSGANVLTF. In nucleotides, the CDR3 is TGTGCCAGCAGCCGCTTCTCACAGAGCTCTGGGGCCAACGTCCTGACTTTC.

Concerning this clone itself: This same CDR3 is encoded by further DNA sequences in the sample. The chain links TRBV12-3 or TRBV12-4 to TRBJ1-1; D is unclear. V dropped 6 bases and J dropped 3 bases, with 11 bases sitting between them. The CDR3 has 13 residues. The chain's CDR3 is CASSFSTDTEAFF. CDR3 sequence (DNA): TGTGCCAGCAGCTTTTCAACGGACACTGAAGCTTTCTTT.

This chain joins TRBV6-5 and TRBJ1-2; the match to TRBD1 covers 9 bases. The germline V gene encodes CDR1 MNHEY and CDR2 SVGAGI. The CDR3 runs 15 residues. V gave up 6 bases and J gave up 2 bases; unmatched junction bases: 7. The CDR3 here is CASRSSGTGNYGYTF. CDR3 coding DNA: TGTGCCAGCAGATCCTCCGGGACAGGGAACTATGGCTACACCTTC.

This clone was seen only a few times. This sample includes further DNA sequences coding for the same CDR3. This chain joins TRBV9 and TRBJ2-5, with TRBD1 as a possible D gene (5 bases). CDR3 length equals 13 residues. Germline values: CDR1 SGDLS, CDR2 YYNGEE. V lost 2 bases and J lost 3, with 8 bases in between. The CDR3 loop is CASSVSREETQYF. The CDR3 DNA reads TGTGCCAGCAGCGTTTCCAGGGAAGAGACCCAGTACTTC.

This clone was recorded many times. CDR3 in DNA: TGCAGCGTTGCGGACAGTCGAGGGGCCAACGTCCTGACTTTC. Amino acid sequence: CSVADSRGANVLTF. This chain links TRBV29-1 with TRBJ2-6, with D perhaps matching TRBD1 (6 bases). Germline V gene sequence: CDR1 SQVTM, CDR2 ANQGSEA. The CDR3 contains 14 residues. V was cut by 4 bases and J by 4 bases, with 11 bases left in between.

The rearrangement links TRBV6-5 to TRBJ1-1, with TRBD1 matching over 9 bases. The germline V gene encodes CDR1 MNHEY and CDR2 SVGAGI. The CDR3 is 15 residues long. Trimming at V came to 5 bases and at J to 3 bases, leaving 7 bases not matched to a gene. CDR3 sequence: CASSPTGGAYTEAFF. In nucleotides, the CDR3 is TGTGCCAGCAGTCCCACAGGGGGCGCATACACTGAAGCTTTCTTT.

This clone was seen once. CDR3: CASSLAPDRVEAFF. CDR3 DNA: TGTGCCAGCAGTCTCGCGCCTGACAGGGTGGAAGCTTTCTTT. The chain is built from TRBV6-5 and TRBJ1-1; 7 nucleotides match TRBD1. Germline CDR1 and CDR2: MNHEY and SVGAGI. Trimming removed 5 bases from V and 8 bases from J; junction bases left unmatched: 11. The CDR3 contains 14 residues.

The J gene is TRBJ2-3, the V gene TRBV27, with D possibly matching TRBD2 (6 bases). The CDR3 spans 15 residues. The ends were cut back, 6 bases at V and 1 base at J, with 14 bases in the middle. The V gene's germline CDR1 is MNHEY and CDR2 SMNVEV (reference sequence). This CDR3 is CASREGSRGTDTQYF. CDR3 nucleotide sequence: TGTGCCAGCAGGGAGGGGAGTAGAGGCACAGATACGCAGTATTTT.

The chain is built from TRBV5-6 and TRBJ1-6; D is unclear. This CDR3 is built from 16 residues. Germline CDR1 reads SGHDT; CDR2 reads YYEEEE. V shed 1 base and J shed 7 bases, with 15 bases lying between them. CDR3 in DNA: TGTGCCAGCAGCTTGAGGCAGGAGTTCGAGAATTCACCCCTCCACTTT. Translated: CASSLRQEFENSPLHF.

This clone rates as medium-sized (0.01 to 0.1%). The V call is TRBV7-2, the J call TRBJ2-7; D is possibly TRBD1 (5 bases). The germline V and J ends were trimmed by 5 bases and 2 bases, with 10 bases remaining between them. Germline V gives CDR1 SGHTA, CDR2 FQGNSA. The CDR3 sequence is 13 residues long. The CDR3 sequence: CASSTQGTYEQYF. DNA of the CDR3: TGTGCCAGCAGCACTCAGGGAACCTACGAGCAGTACTTC.

V usage is TRBV19 and J usage is TRBJ2-7; 9 positions match TRBD1. The CDR3 is made up of 13 amino acids. Per the germline V gene, CDR1 is LNHDA and CDR2 is SQIVND (reference sequence). V dropped 8 bases and J dropped 4; count of bases not matched to a gene: 6. The CDR3 coding sequence is TGTGCCAGTCATAGGACAGGGGAGTACGAGCAGTACTTC. It codes for CASHRTGEYEQYF.

The chain couples TRBV29-1 to TRBJ1-2; no clear D. Germline V gene sequence: CDR1 SQVTM, CDR2 ANQGSEA. The CDR3 spans 12 residues. V was pared by 8 bases and J by 7 bases, with 17 bases between. CDR3 region: CSSQSGSSGYTF. For the CDR3, the DNA is TGCAGCTCCCAAAGTGGAAGTAGTGGCTACACCTTC.

This clone came up a few times. This rearrangement joins TRBV19 to TRBJ1-1; 9 nucleotides line up with TRBD1. V shed 6 bases and J 4 bases; nucleotides not matched to a gene: 12. CDR3 length: 16 amino acids. Per the germline V gene, CDR1 is LNHDA and CDR2 is SQIVND (reference sequence). The CDR3 reads CASSALPGQGSTEAFF. DNA of the CDR3: TGTGCCAGTAGCGCTCTCCCGGGACAGGGCTCCACTGAAGCTTTCTTT.

This clone was detected a few times. The rearrangement uses TRBV3-1 (or the pseudogene TRBV3-2) and TRBJ1-3, with a weak D call TRBD1 (5 bases). There are 15 residues in the CDR3. Germline assignment: CDR1 LGHDT and CDR2 YNNKEL (reference sequence). V dropped 0 bases and J dropped 3 bases, with 9 bases sitting between them. DNA of the CDR3: TGTGCCAGCAGCCAAGAACCAACAGGTGGAAACACCATATATTTT. It is translated as CASSQEPTGGNTIYF.

This clone was seen many times. CDR3 DNA: TGCGCCAGCAGCTTGGCCGGGACTAGCGGGATTACAGATACGCAGTATTTT. Its protein product is CASSLAGTSGITDTQYF. The J gene is TRBJ2-3, the V gene TRBV5-1, with 13 nucleotides matching TRBD2. The V and J ends lost 0 bases and 3 bases, in that order; junction bases with no gene match: 4. The germline V gene encodes CDR1 SGHRS and CDR2 YFSETQ. There are 17 residues in the CDR3.

This sequence joins TRBV6-1 and TRBJ2-7; D call uncertain. V lost 3 bases and J lost 3, with 9 bases in between. The germline V gene has CDR1 MNHNS and CDR2 SASEGT. The CDR3 extends over 13 amino acids. CDR3 in amino acids: CASSEDRGYEQYF. The DNA for the CDR3 is TGTGCCAGCAGTGAGGATCGTGGCTACGAGCAGTACTTC.

The rearrangement joins TRBV27 to TRBJ1-2, with D uncertain. Trimming left V 3 bases short and J 1 base short, with 15 bases between. The CDR3 runs 16 residues. Germline V CDR1 and CDR2: MNHEY, SMNVEV (reference sequence). The chain's CDR3 is CASSFSQATYNYGYTF. As DNA, the CDR3 is TGTGCCAGCAGTTTCTCGCAGGCCACTTATAACTATGGCTACACCTTC.

The chain is built from TRBV7-2 and TRBJ2-2; TRBD1 matches at 10 bases. Germline CDR1 reads SGHTA; CDR2 reads FQGNSA. Trimming took 4 bases from V and 11 from J; bases not matched to a gene: 7. The CDR3 contains 14 residues. CDR3 region: CASSSQRTGGELFF. The CDR3 DNA is TGTGCCAGCAGCTCCCAACGGACAGGGGGTGAGCTGTTTTTT. Using reference TRBV7-2 and TRBJ2-2 for the parts outside the CDR3, the full variable domain is GAGVSQSPSNKVTEKGKDVELRCDPISGHTALYWYRQSLGQGLEFLIYFQGNSAPDKSGLPSDRFSAERTGGSVSTLTIQRTQQEDSAVYLCASSSQRTGGELFFGEGSRLTVL.

This chain connects TRBV2 to TRBJ1-2, with TRBD1 as a possible D gene (6 bases). This CDR3 is 12 amino acids long. The germline gives CDR1 SNHLY, CDR2 FYNNEI. V lost 4 bases and J lost 7, with 10 bases in between. The CDR3 DNA sequence: TGTGCCAGCAGTGCACAGGGAGGTGGCTACACCTTC. Translated: CASSAQGGGYTF.

The chain recombines TRBV2 with TRBJ1-1; D gene ambiguous. The germline V and J ends were trimmed by 5 bases and 3 bases, with 13 bases remaining between them. Per germline, CDR1 SNHLY and CDR2 FYNNEI. The CDR3 totals 14 residues. DNA for the CDR3: TGTGCCAGCAGTCGGGGAACAGCCTACACTGAAGCTTTCTTT. This sequence encodes CASSRGTAYTEAFF.

CDR3 nucleotides: TGCGCCAGCAGCTCTCAGCCACAAACGACTAACTATGGCTACACCTTC. Residues: CASSSQPQTTNYGYTF. The rearrangement uses TRBV5-1 and TRBJ1-2; D is undetermined. Per the germline V gene, CDR1 is SGHRS and CDR2 is YFSETQ. This CDR3 is built from 16 residues. Trimming cost V 3 bases and J 0 bases, with 15 bases left between them.

The chain links TRBV2 to TRBJ2-6; maybe TRBD1 (5 bases). The CDR3 runs 15 residues. V lost 1 base and J 2 bases, leaving 6 bases between the germline ends. Germline values: CDR1 SNHLY, CDR2 FYNNEI. The chain's CDR3 is CASSEDRPGANVLTF. CDR3 in DNA: TGTGCCAGCAGTGAAGACAGGCCTGGGGCCAACGTCCTGACTTTC. The whole variable domain, filled in from reference TRBV2 and TRBJ2-6, reads EPEVTQTPSHQVTQMGQEVILRCVPISNHLYFYWYRQILGQKVEFLVSFYNNEISEKSEIFDDQFSVERPDGSNFTLKIRSTKLEDSAMYFCASSEDRPGANVLTFGAGSRLTVL.

This clone came up once. The genes are TRBV28 and TRBJ2-3; 7 positions match TRBD1. This CDR3 comprises 14 residues. The J segment lost 4 bases and the V segment lost 5 bases, leaving 6 bases of the junction unmatched. Looked up from germline, CDR1 is MDHEN and CDR2 is SYDVKM. The CDR3 region is CASSAPQGADTQYF. CDR3 bases: TGTGCCAGCAGTGCCCCGCAGGGGGCAGATACGCAGTATTTT.

The CDR3 DNA sequence: TGTGCCCAGAGGGCTAGACAGGGCTCCTACGAGCAGTACTTC. Translation: CAQRARQGSYEQYF. The chain is built from TRBV30 and TRBJ2-7; 7 nucleotides align to TRBD1. The CDR3 has 14 amino acids. With 8 bases clipped from V and 0 bases from J, the junction kept 10 bases outside the gene matches. CDR1 is GTSNPN and CDR2 is SVGIG in the germline V gene (reference sequence).

The V call is TRBV4-3, the J call TRBJ1-1; a possible D gene is TRBD1 (5 bases). Germline CDR1 and CDR2: LGHNA and YSLEER. Deletions cut 2 bases from V and 6 bases from J, with 19 bases between. The CDR3 extends over 16 amino acids. This CDR3 is CASSQMSTLRGPEAFF. In nucleotides, the CDR3 is TGCGCCAGCAGCCAAATGTCGACATTAAGGGGACCTGAAGCTTTCTTT.

This rearrangement joins TRBV5-1 to TRBJ1-2; TRBD1 is a possible D gene (6 bases). Germline V gives CDR1 SGHRS, CDR2 YFSETQ. The CDR3 has 15 residues. V gave up 4 bases and J gave up 8 bases, with 21 bases separating them. Here the CDR3 reads CASSGGQGVLEGYTF. CDR3 DNA sequence: TGCGCCAGCAGCGGGGGGCAGGGCGTCTTGGAGGGCTACACCTTC.

The V call is TRBV29-1, the J call TRBJ2-1; D is uncertain. With 4 bases removed from V and 8 bases from J, the gap between germline ends came to 9 bases. The CDR3 totals 11 residues. The germline V gene encodes CDR1 SQVTM and CDR2 ANQGSEA. CDR3 in amino acids: CSVVPSYEQFF. DNA of the CDR3: TGCAGCGTTGTACCAAGCTATGAGCAGTTCTTC.

V is TRBV7-6 and J is TRBJ2-1, with 12 bases fitting TRBD2. The CDR3 totals 14 residues. From germline, CDR1 is SGHVS and CDR2 FNYEAQ. The V and J ends lost 5 bases and 11 bases, in that order; junction bases with no gene match: 7. CDR3 DNA: TGTGCCAGCAGCCAACTAACTAGCGGGGGGCAGCAGTTCTTC. As protein: CASSQLTSGGQQFF.